The text below deals with one T cell receptor beta chain. Its antigen is currently unknown. Total RNA was isolated from whole blood without T cell sorting. The data stem from a study of monozygotic twins with inflammatory bowel disease. Regarding the study as a whole: Differing T cell subtypes remained indistinguishable.

Using eight separate reactions per sample, the authors generated cDNA. Incorporation of UMIs carrying a 6-nucleotide sample barcode was performed by template switching. TCRdb reprocessed the 5' RACE reads, keeping one entry per CDR3 protein, no DNA. This specimen shows about 420,000 distinct CDR3 sequences; the ten leading clones hold around 2.4%. This CDR3 is built from 14 residues. CDR1 is SGHRS and CDR2 is YFSETQ in the germline V gene. This receptor was obtained from a human donor with ulcerative colitis or Crohn's disease, or a healthy co-twin of an affected twin (not recorded which). The chain combines TRBV5-1 with TRBJ2-5; with no DNA, the TCRdb D assignment of TRBD2 cannot be verified. Sample: blood. The CDR3 loop reads CASSPGTSWETQYF. The whole variable domain, filled in from reference TRBV5-1 and TRBJ2-5, reads KAGVTQTPRYLIKTRGQQVTLSCSPISGHRSVSWYQQTPGQGLQFLFEYFSETQRNKGNFPGRFSGRQFSNSRSEMNVSTLELGDSALYLCASSPGTSWETQYFGPGTRLLVL.